This T cell receptor (beta chain) was captured in a study of T-cell memory formation after mild COVID-19. About the research overall: TCR clusters were mostly confined to one donor each.

V dropped 0 bases and J dropped 3 bases, with 6 bases sitting between them. The CDR3 spans 15 residues. In germline, CDR1 is SNHLY, CDR2 FYNNEI. With regard to this clonotype: The antigen is unknown.

Study-wide results and caveats: Clones that contracted clustered mainly in CM and EM if CD4+ and in EMRA if CD8+. Still unconfirmed is whether the second-wave clones peaking on day 37 recognized SARS-CoV-2.

TCRdb passed the 5' RACE reads through MiXCR, listing each CDR3 protein once. The data show some 120,000 distinct CDR3 sequences, around a sixth seen once. The sequencing input was PBMCs or a T cell subset sorted from them (not recorded which). This sequence joins TRBV2 and TRBJ2-6; D may be TRBD1 (5 bases). This TCR came from an adult woman who had mild COVID-19 (a few samples of this study predate the infection). Cell type and time point are not known. The DNA of the CDR3 is TGTGCCAGCAGTGAAGCGGGGCGTGGGGCCAACGTCCTGACTTTC. Amino acid sequence: CASSEAGRGANVLTF.